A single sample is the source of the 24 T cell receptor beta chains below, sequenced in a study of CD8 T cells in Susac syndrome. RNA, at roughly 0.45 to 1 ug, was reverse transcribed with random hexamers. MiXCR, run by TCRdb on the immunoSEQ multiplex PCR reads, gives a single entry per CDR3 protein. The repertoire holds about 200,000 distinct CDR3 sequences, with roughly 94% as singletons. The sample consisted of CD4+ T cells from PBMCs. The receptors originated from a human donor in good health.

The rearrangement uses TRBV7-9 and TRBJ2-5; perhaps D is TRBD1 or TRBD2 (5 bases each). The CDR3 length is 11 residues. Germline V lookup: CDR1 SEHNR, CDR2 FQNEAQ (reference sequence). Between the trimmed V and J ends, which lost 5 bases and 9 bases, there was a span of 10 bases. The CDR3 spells CASSPPGPQYF. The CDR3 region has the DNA TGTGCCAGCAGCCCTCCGGGACCCCAGTACTTC.

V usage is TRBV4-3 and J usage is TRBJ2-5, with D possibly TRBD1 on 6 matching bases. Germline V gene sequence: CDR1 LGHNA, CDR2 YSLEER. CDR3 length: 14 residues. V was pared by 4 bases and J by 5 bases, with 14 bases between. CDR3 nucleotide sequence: TGCGCCAGCAGCCCCCAACAGGGTAGGGAGACCCAGTACTTC. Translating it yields CASSPQQGRETQYF.

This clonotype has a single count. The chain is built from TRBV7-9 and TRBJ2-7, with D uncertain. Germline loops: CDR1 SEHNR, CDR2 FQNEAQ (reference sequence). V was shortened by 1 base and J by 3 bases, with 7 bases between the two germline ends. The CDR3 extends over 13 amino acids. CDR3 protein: CASSLEAVYEQYF. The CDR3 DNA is TGTGCCAGCAGCTTAGAAGCCGTCTACGAGCAGTACTTC.

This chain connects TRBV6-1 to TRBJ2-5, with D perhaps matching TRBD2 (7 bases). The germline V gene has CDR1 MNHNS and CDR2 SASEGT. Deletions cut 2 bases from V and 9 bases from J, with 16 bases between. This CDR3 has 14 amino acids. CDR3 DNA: TGTGCCAGCAGTGAACCTACAGGGAGGGGATCCCAGTACTTC. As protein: CASSEPTGRGSQYF.

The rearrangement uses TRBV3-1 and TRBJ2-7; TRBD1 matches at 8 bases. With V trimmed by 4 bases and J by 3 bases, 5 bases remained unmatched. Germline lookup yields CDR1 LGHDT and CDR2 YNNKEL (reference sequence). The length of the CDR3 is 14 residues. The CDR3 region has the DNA TGTGCCAGCAGCCCCTTGGGACAGGTCTACGAGCAGTACGTC. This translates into CASSPLGQVYEQYV.

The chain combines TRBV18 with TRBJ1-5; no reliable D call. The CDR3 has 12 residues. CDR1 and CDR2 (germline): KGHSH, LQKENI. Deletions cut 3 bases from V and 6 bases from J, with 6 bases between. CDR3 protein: CASSPRSQPQHF. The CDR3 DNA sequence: TGTGCCAGCTCACCGAGGAGTCAGCCCCAGCATTTT.

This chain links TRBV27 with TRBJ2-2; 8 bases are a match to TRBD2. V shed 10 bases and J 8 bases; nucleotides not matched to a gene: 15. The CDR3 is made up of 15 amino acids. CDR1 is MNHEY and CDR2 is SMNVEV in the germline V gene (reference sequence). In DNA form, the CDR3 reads TGTGCCACTTCAGGGAGGGAGGGACTAGTTGGGGAGCTGTTTTTT. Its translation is CATSGREGLVGELFF.

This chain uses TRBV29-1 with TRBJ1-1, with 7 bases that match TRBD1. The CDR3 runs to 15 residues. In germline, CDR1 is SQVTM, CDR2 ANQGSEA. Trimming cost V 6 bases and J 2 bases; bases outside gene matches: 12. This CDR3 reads CSVRPQGDVNTEAFF. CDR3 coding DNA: TGCAGCGTCCGCCCTCAGGGGGACGTAAACACTGAAGCTTTCTTT.

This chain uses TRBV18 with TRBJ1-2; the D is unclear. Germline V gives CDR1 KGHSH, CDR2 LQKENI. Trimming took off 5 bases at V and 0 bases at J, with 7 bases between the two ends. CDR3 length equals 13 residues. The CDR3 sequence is CASSSASNYGYTF. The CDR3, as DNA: TGTGCCAGCTCATCGGCATCTAACTATGGCTACACCTTC.

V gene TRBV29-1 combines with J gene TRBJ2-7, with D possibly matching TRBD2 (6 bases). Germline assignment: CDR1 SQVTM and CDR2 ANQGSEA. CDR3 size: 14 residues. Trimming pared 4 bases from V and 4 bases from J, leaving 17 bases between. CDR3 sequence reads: CSVGDSTGRYEQYF. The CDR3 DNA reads TGCAGCGTTGGGGACTCGACGGGGAGGTACGAGCAGTACTTC.

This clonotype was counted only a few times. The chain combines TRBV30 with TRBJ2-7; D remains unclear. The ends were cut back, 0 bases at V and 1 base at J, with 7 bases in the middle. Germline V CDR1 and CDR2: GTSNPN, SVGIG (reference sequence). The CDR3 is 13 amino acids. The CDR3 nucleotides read TGTGCCTGGAGTGTCTCCAGTTCCTACGAGCAGTACGTC. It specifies CAWSVSSSYEQYV.

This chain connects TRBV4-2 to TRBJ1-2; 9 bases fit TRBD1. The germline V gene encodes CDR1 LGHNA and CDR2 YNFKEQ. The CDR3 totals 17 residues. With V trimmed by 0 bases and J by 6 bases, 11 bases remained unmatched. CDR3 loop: CASSQDEQGAPKDGYTF. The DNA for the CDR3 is TGTGCCAGCAGCCAAGATGAACAGGGGGCCCCCAAGGATGGCTACACCTTC.

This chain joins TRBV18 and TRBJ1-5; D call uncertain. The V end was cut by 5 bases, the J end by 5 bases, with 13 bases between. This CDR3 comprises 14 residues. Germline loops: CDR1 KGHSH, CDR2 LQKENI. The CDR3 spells CASSEGRLDQPQHF. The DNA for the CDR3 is TGTGCCAGCTCAGAAGGGCGTCTGGATCAGCCCCAGCATTTT.

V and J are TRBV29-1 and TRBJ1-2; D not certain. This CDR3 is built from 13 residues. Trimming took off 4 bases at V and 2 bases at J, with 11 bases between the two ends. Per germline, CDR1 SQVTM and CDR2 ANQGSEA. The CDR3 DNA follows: TGCAGCGTTGGAGACGGAATGAACTATGGCTACACCTTC. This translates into CSVGDGMNYGYTF.

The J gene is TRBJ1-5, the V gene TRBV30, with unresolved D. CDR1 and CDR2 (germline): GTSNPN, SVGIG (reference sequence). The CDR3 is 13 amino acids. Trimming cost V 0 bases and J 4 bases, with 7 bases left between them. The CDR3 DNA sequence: TGTGCCTGGAGTGTATCGGGGAATCAGCCCCAGCATTTT. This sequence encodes CAWSVSGNQPQHF.

The CDR3 spells CASSFPDQRGVWETQYF. The CDR3 coding sequence is TGTGCCAGCAGCTTCCCCGATCAGCGGGGCGTATGGGAGACCCAGTACTTC. The J gene is TRBJ2-5, the V gene TRBV3-1; 7 nucleotides match TRBD2. This CDR3 region has 17 residues. Germline CDR1 LGHDT, CDR2 YNNKEL (reference sequence). The ends lost 5 bases at V and 5 bases at J; junction bases unmatched: 17.

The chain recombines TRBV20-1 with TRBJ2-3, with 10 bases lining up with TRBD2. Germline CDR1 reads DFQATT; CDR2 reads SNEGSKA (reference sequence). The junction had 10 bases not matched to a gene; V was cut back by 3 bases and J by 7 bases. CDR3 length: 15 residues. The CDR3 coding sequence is TGCAGTGCTAGCTTTCAGCGGGGGGGCCTGAATACGCAGTATTTT. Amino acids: CSASFQRGGLNTQYF.

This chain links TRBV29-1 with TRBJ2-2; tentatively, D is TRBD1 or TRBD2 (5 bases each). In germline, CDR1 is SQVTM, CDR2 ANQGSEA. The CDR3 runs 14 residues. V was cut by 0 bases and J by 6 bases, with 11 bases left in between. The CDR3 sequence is CSVEDRVGAGELFF. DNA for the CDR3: TGCAGCGTTGAAGACAGGGTGGGAGCCGGGGAGCTGTTTTTT.

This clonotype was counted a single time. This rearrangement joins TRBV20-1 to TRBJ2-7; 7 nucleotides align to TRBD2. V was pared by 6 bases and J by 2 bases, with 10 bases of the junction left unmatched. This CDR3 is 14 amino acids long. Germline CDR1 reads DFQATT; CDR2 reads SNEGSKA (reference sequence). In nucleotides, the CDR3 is TGCAGTGCCCCACGGGGGGACCTCGCCTACGAGCAGTACTTC. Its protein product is CSAPRGDLAYEQYF.

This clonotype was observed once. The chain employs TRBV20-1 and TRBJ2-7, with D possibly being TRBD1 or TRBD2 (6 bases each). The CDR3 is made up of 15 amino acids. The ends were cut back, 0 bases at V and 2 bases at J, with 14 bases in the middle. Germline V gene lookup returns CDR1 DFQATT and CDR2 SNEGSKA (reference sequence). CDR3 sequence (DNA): TGCAGTGCTAGAGAAGGGGGGTCTTTTCCCTACGAGCAGTACGTC. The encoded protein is CSAREGGSFPYEQYV.

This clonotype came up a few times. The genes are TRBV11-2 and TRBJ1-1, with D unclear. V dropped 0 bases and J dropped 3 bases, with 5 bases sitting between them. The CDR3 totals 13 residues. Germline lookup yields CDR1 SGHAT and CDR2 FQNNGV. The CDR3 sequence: CASSLEEDTEAFF. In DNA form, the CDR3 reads TGTGCCAGCAGCTTAGAAGAGGACACTGAAGCTTTCTTT. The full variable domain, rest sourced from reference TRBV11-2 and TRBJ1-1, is EAGVAQSPRYKIIEKRQSVAFWCNPISGHATLYWYQQILGQGPKLLIQFQNNGVVDDSQLPKDRFSAERLKGVDSTLKIQPAKLEDSAVYLCASSLEEDTEAFFGQGTRLTVV.

The CDR3 spells CSVYNGANVLTF. The DNA of the CDR3 is TGCAGCGTTTACAATGGGGCCAACGTCCTGACTTTC. The V and J genes are TRBV29-1 and TRBJ2-6, with D uncertain. Germline CDR1 is SQVTM and CDR2 is ANQGSEA. The CDR3 is 12 amino acids. Trimming shortened V by 5 bases and J by 3 bases, and 5 bases separated the two germline ends.

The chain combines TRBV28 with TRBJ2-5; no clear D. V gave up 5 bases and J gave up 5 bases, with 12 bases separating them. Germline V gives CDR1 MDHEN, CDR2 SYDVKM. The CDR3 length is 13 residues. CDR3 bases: TGTGCCAGCAGTCGACGGGCTCGGGAGACCCAGTACTTC. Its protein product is CASSRRARETQYF.

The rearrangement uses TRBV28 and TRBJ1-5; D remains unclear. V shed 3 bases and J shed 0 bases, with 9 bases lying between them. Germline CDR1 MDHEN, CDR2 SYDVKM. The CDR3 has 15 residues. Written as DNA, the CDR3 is TGTGCCAGCAGTTTGCCAGCTGATAGCAATCAGCCCCAGCATTTT. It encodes CASSLPADSNQPQHF.